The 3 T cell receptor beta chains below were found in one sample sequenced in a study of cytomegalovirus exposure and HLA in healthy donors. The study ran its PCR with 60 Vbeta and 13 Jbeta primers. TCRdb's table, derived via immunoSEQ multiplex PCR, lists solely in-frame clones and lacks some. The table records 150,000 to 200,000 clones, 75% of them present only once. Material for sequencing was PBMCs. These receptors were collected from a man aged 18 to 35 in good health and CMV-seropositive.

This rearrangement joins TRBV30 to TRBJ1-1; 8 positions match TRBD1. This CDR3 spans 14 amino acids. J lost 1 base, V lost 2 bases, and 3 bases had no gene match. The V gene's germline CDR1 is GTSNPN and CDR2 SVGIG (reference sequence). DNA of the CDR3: TGTGCCTGGAGTACTGGACAGGGGAACACTGAAGCTTTCTTT. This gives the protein CAWSTGQGNTEAFF. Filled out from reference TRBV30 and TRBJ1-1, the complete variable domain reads SQTIHQWPATLVQPVGSPLSLECTVEGTSNPNLYWYRQAAGRGLQLLFYSVGIGQISSEVPQNLSASRPQDRQFILSSKKLLLSDSGFYLCAWSTGQGNTEAFFGQGTRLTVV.

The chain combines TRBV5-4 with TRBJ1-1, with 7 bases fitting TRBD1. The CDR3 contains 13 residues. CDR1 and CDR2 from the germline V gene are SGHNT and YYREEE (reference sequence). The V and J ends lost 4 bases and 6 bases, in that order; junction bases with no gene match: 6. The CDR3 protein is CASSGQVRSEAFF. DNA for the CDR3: TGTGCCAGCAGCGGACAGGTCCGCTCTGAAGCTTTCTTT.

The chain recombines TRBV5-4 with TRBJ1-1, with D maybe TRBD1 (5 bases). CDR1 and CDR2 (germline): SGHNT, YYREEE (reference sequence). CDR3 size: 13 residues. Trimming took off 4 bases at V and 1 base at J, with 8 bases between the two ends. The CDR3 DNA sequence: TGTGCCAGCAGCAGACAGCAGAACACTGAAGCTTTCTTT. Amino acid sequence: CASSRQQNTEAFF. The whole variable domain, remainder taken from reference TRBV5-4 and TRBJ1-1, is ETGVTQSPTHLIKTRGQQVTLRCSSQSGHNTVSWYQQALGQGPQFIFQYYREEENGRGNFPPRFSGLQFPNYSSELNVNALELDDSALYLCASSRQQNTEAFFGQGTRLTVV.